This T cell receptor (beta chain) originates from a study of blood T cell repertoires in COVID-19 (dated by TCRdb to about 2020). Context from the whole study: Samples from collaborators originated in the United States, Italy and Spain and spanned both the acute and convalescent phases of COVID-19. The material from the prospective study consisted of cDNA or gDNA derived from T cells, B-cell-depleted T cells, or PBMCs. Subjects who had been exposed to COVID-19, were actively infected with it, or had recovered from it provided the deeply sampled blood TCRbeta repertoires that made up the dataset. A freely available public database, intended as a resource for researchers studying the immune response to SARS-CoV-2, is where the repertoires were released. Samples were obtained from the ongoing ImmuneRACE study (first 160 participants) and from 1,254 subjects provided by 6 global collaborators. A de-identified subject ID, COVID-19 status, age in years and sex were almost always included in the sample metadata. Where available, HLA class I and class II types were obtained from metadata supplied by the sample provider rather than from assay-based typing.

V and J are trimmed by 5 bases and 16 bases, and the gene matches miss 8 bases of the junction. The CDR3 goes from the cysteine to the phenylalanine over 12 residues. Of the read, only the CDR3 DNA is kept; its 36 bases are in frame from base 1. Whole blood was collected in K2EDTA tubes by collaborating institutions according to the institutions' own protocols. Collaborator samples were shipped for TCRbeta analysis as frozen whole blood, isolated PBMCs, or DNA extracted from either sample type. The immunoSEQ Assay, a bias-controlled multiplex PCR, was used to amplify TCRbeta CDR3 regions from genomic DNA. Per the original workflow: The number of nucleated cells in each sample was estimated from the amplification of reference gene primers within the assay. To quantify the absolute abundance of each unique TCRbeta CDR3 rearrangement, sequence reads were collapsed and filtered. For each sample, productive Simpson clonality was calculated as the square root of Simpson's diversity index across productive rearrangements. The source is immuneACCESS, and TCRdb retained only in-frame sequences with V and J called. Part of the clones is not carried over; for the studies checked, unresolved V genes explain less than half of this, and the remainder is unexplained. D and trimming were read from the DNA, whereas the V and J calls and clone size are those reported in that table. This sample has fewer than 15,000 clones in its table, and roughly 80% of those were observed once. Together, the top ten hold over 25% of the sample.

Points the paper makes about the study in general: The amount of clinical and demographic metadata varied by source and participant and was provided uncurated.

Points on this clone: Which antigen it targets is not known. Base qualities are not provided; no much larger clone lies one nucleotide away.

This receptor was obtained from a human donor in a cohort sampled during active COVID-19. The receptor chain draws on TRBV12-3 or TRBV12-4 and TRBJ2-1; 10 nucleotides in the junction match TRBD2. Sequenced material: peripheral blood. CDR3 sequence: CASSRLAGPVFF. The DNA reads TGTGCCAGCAGTAGACTAGCGGGTCCAGTCTTCTTC.